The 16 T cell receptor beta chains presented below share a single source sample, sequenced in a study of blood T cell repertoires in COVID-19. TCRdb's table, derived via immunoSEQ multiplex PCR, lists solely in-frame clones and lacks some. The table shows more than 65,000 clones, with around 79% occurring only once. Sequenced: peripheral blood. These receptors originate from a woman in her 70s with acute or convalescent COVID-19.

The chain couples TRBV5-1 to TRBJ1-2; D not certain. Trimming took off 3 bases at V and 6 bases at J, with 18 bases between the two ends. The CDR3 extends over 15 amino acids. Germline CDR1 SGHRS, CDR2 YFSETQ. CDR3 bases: TGCGCCAGCAGCTGGGAGGGTCCGGAAGGAAATGGCTACACCTTC. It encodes CASSWEGPEGNGYTF.

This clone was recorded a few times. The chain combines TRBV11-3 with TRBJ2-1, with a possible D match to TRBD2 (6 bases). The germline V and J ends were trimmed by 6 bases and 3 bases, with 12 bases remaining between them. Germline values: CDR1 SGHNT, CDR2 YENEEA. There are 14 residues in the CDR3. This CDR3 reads CASSPTGGYNEQFF. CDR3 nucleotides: TGTGCCAGCAGTCCCACCGGGGGCTACAATGAGCAGTTCTTC. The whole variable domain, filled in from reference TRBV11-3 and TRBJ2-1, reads EAGVVQSPRYKIIEKKQPVAFWCNPISGHNTLYWYLQNLGQGPELLIRYENEEAVDDSQLPKDRFSAERLKGVDSTLKIQPAELGDSAVYLCASSPTGGYNEQFFGPGTRLTVL.

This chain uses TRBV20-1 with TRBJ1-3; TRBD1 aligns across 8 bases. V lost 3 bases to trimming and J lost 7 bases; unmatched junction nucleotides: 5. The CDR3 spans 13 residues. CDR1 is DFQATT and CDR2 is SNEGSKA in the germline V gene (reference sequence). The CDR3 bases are TGCAGTGCTAGTGAGACAGGGGCCAACACCATATATTTT. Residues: CSASETGANTIYF.

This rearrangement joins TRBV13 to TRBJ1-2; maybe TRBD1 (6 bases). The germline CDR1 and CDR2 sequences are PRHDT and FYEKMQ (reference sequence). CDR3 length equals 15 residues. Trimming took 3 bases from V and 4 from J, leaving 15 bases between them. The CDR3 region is CASSLGPGGGYGYTF. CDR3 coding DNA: TGTGCCAGCAGCTTGGGCCCGGGGGGCGGCTATGGCTACACCTTC.

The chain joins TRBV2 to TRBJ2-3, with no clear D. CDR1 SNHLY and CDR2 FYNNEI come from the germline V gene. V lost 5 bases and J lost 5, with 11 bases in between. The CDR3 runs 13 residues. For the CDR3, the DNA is TGTGCCAGCAGTCCATTCATTCAAGATACGCAGTATTTT. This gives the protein CASSPFIQDTQYF.

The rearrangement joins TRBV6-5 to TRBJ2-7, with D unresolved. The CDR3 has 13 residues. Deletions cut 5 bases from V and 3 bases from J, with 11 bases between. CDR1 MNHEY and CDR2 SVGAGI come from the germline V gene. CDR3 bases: TGTGCCAGCAGTATGACTGCACTCTACGAGCAGTACTTC. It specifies CASSMTALYEQYF.

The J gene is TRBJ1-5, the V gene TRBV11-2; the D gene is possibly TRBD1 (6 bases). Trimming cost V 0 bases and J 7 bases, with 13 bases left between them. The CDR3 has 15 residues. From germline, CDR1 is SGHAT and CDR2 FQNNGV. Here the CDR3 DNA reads TGTGCCAGCAGCTTAGAGGGGGGGCGCGGCCAGCCCCAGCATTTT. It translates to CASSLEGGRGQPQHF.

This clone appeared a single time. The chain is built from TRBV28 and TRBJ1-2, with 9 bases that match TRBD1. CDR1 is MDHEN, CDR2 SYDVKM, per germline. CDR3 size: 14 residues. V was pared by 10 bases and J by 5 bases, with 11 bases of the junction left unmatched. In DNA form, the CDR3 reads TGTGCCACACCGTCGGGACAGGGCACATATGGCTACACCTTC. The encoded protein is CATPSGQGTYGYTF.

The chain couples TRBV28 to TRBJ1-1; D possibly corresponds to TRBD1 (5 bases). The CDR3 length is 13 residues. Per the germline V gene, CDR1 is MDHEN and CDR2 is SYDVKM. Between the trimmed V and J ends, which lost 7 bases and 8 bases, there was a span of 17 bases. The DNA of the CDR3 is TGTGCCAGCACCCATGGGGGGGGAATCGAAGCTTTCTTT. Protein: CASTHGGGIEAFF.

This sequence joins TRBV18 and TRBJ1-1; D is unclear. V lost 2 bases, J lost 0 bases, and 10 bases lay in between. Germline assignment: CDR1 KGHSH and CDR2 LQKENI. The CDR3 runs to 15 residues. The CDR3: CASSPWGGMNTEAFF. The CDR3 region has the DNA TGTGCCAGCTCACCATGGGGAGGGATGAACACTGAAGCTTTCTTT. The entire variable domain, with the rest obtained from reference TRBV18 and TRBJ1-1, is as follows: NAGVMQNPRHLVRRRGQEARLRCSPMKGHSHVYWYRQLPEEGLKFMVYLQKENIIDESGMPKERFSAEFPKEGPSILRIQQVVRGDSAAYFCASSPWGGMNTEAFFGQGTRLTVV.

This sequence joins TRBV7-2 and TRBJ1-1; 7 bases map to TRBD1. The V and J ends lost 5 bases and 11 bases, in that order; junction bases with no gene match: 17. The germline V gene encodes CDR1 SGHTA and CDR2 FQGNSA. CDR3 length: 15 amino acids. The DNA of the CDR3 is TGTGCCAGCAGCCGTCAAACAGGGGTGAATTTCGTGGCTTTCTTT. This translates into CASSRQTGVNFVAFF.

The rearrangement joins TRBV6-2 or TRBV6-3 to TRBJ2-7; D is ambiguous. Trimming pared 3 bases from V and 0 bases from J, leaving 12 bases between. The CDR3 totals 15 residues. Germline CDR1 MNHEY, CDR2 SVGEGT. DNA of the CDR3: TGTGCCAGCAGTTATGATCAAACGGGCTCCTACGAGCAGTACTTC. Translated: CASSYDQTGSYEQYF.

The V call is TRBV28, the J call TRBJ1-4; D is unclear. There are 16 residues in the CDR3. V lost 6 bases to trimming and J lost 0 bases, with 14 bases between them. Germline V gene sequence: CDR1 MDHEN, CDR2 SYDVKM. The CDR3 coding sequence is TGTGCCAGCAGCTCCGGGAGGAGGGCAACTAATGAAAAACTGTTTTTT. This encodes CASSSGRRATNEKLFF.

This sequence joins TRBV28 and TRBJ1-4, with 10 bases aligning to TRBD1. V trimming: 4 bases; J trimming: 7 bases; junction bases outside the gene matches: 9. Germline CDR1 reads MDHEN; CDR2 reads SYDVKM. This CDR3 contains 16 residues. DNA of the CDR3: TGTGCCAGCAGTTCCTTTCGGACAGGGGGATCTGAAAAACTGTTTTTT. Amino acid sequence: CASSSFRTGGSEKLFF. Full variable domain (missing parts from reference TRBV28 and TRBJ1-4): DVKVTQSSRYLVKRTGEKVFLECVQDMDHENMFWYRQDPGLGLRLIYFSYDVKMKEKGDIPEGYSVSREKKERFSLILESASTNQTSMYLCASSSFRTGGSEKLFFGSGTQLSVL.

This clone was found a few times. The CDR3 coding sequence is TGTGCCAGCAGCGTAGACGACGGGGGGCATAGCACTGAAGCTTTCTTT. Translation: CASSVDDGGHSTEAFF. The chain recombines TRBV9 with TRBJ1-1, with a tentative D call TRBD1 (6 bases). This CDR3 region has 16 residues. Germline CDR1 and CDR2: SGDLS and YYNGEE. Trimming removed 0 bases from V and 4 bases from J, with 16 bases in between. Full variable domain (missing parts from reference TRBV9 and TRBJ1-1): DSGVTQTPKHLITATGQRVTLRCSPRSGDLSVYWYQQSLDQGLQFLIQYYNGEERAKGNILERFSAQQFPDLHSELNLSSLELGDSALYFCASSVDDGGHSTEAFFGQGTRLTVV.

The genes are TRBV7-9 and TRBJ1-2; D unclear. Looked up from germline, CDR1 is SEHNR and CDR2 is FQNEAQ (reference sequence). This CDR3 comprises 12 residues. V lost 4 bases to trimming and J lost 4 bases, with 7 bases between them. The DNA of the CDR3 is TGTGCCAGCAGCTCTACGATCTATGGCTACACCTTC. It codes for CASSSTIYGYTF.